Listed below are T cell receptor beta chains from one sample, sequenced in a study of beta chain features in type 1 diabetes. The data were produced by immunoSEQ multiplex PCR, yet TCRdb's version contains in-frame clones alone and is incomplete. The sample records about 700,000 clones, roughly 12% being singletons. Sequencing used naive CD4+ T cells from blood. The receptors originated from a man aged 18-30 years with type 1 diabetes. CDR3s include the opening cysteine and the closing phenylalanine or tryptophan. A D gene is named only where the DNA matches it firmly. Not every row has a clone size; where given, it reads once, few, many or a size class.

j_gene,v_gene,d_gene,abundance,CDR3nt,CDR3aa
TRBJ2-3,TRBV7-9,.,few,TGTGCCAGCAGCCGGGGGGATACGCAGTATTTT,CASSRGDTQYF
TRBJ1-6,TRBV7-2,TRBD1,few,TGTGCCAGCAGCTTTGACAGGGGGCATTCACCCCTCCACTTT,CASSFDRGHSPLHF
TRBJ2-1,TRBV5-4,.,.,TGTGCCAGCAGCCAGGGAGCCCTCCCCCGCAATGAGCAGTTCTTC,CASSQGALPRNEQFF
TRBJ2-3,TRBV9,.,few,TGTGCCAGCAGCGGCGTACTTTCCACAGATACGCAGTATTTT,CASSGVLSTDTQYF
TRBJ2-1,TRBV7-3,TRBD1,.,TGTGCCAGCAGCGCGACAGGGATCTATGAGCAGTTCTTC,CASSATGIYEQFF
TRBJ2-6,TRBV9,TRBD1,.,TGTGCCAGCAGCGTTAGAATTGACACGGGACAGAGTCTCCCTTGGTCTGGGGCCAACGTCCTGACTTTC,CASSVRIDTGQSLPWSGANVLTF
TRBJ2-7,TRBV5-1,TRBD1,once,TGCGCCAGCAGCGGCGGACAGGGGTACTCCTACGAGCAGTACTTC,CASSGGQGYSYEQYF
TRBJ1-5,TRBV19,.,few,TGTGCCAGTAGTTCACAGGAGTATCAGCCCCAGCATTTT,CASSSQEYQPQHF
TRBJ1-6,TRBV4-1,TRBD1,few,TGCGCCAGCAGCCAATTAGACAGGGACAATTCACCCCTCCACTTT,CASSQLDRDNSPLHF
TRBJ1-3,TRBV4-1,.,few,TGCGCCAGCAGCCCAAACGGGGGGGCCGGGAACACCATATATTTT,CASSPNGGAGNTIYF
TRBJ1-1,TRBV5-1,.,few,TGCGCCAGCAGACAGGACCTTAACGGGGGAACTGAAGCTTTCTTT,CASRQDLNGGTEAFF
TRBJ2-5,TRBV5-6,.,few,TGTGCCAGCAGCTTGTCGGTGACCGCGCAAGAGACCCAGTACTTC,CASSLSVTAQETQYF
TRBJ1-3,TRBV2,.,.,TGTGCCAGCAGTGAAGGAAACACCATATATTTT,CASSEGNTIYF
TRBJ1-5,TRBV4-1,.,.,TGCGCCAGCAGCCAAGATGACGGGATCGGGCCCCAGCATTTT,CASSQDDGIGPQHF
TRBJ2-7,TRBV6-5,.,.,TGTGCCAGCAGTAACCCGGGACATTCCTACGAGCAGTACTTC,CASSNPGHSYEQYF
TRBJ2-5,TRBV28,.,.,TGTGCCAGCAGCCTGTGGGGGAACCAAGAGACCCAGTACTTC,CASSLWGNQETQYF
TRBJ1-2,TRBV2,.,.,TGTGCCAGCAGTGAGGACACGGGCTATGGCTACACCTTC,CASSEDTGYGYTF
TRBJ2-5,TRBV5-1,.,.,TGCGCCAGCAGCAACCAAGAGACCCAGTACTTC,CASSNQETQYF